Given below is one T cell receptor (beta chain) in context. The data originate from a study of blood T cell repertoires in COVID-19. Authors' methods: Researchers report that nucleated cell counts were estimated from reference gene primer amplification. Assay used: immunoSEQ multiplex PCR; TCRdb lists only in-frame clones, some missing. The V and J calls and clone size were taken over from that table, and D and trimming were inferred from the DNA. The sample consists of about 300,000 clones, roughly nine tenths of them appearing once. V lost 2 bases to trimming and J lost 5 bases, with 9 bases between them. In germline, CDR1 is SNHLY, CDR2 FYNNEI. CDR3 length: 13 residues.

This TCR was sampled from a woman aged 30 to 39 with COVID-19, enrolled during active disease. V and J are TRBV2 and TRBJ1-2, with D maybe TRBD1 (6 bases). The sample comprised peripheral blood. The CDR3 DNA reads TGTGCCAGCAGTGAAATAGGACAGTATGGCTACACCTTC. It yields the protein CASSEIGQYGYTF.